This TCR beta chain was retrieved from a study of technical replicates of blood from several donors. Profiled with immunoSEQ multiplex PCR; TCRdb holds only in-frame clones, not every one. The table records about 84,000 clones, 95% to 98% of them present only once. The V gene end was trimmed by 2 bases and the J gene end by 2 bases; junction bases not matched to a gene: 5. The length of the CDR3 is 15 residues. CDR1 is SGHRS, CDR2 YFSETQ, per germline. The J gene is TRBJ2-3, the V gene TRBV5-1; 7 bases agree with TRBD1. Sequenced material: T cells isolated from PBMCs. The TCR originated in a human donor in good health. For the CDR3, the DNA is TGCGCCAGCAGCTTCCAGGGGGATTACACAGATACGCAGTATTTT. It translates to CASSFQGDYTDTQYF.